Reported below is one T cell receptor beta chain. Its antigen remains unknown. Method: immunoSEQ multiplex PCR; TCRdb's copy keeps in-frame clones and lacks some. The repertoire holds 150,000 to 200,000 clones, with about 84% as singletons. Germline CDR1 reads MGHRA; CDR2 reads YSYEKL. Losses at the gene ends were 1 base for V and 5 bases for J; bases not matched to a gene: 7. This CDR3 comprises 15 residues. The sample originates from a study of cytomegalovirus exposure and HLA in healthy donors. Study details: Per a later analysis, the 550 to 850 first-cohort and 95 to 150 validation repertoires shared one platform. Whole-study results and caveats: There were 160 or so TCR beta chains listed as cytomegalovirus-associated.

From the approximately 120-subject validation cohort, which was separate from the roughly 700-subject first cohort, the donors were drawn. This chain joins TRBV4-1 and TRBJ2-7, with TRBD1 matching 8 bases. Sequencing input: PBMCs. The sequence was obtained from a woman under 30 in good health and CMV-seronegative. The CDR3 coding sequence is TGCGCCAGCAGCCAAGTCCGGGACAGGAGAAACGAGCAGTACTTC. This codes for CASSQVRDRRNEQYF.